The present T cell receptor (beta chain) was sequenced within a study of breast tumors, draining lymph nodes, adjacent tissues. Overall study findings and caveats: Luminal-like breast cancer showed significantly greater tumor-nontumor repertoire similarity than basal-like breast cancer did. Tumor T cell lymph node origin was a supported hypothesis, not proven. Tumors had less TCR diversity than lymph nodes, more than nontumor tissue. Findings are consistent with lymph node origin and intratumoral expansion of most tumor T cells.

A word on this clonotype: Its target is not known.

Each CDR3 protein is one row after TCRdb ran MiXCR on the multiplex PCR reads. The table lists about 220,000 distinct CDR3 sequences, under 35% of them singletons. Breast cancer patients provided tissue from their axillary draining lymph nodes. The receptor's source is a female donor with breast cancer. Some clones in this sample may be carry-over from other donors' samples. Sequences were obtained from axillary lymph node tissue.

CDR3 sequence: CASSYSGSETQYF. As DNA, the CDR3 is TGTGCCAGCAGTTATAGCGGGAGTGAGACCCAGTACTTC. This chain links TRBV7-2 with TRBJ2-5, with TRBD2 identical over 9 bases. Trimming at V came to 6 bases and at J to 5 bases, leaving 4 bases not matched to a gene. The CDR3 is made up of 13 amino acids. Germline CDR1 and CDR2: SGHTA and FQGNSA. Drawing the rest from reference TRBV7-2 and TRBJ2-5, the complete variable domain is GAGVSQSPSNKVTEKGKDVELRCDPISGHTALYWYRQSLGQGLEFLIYFQGNSAPDKSGLPSDRFSAERTGGSVSTLTIQRTQQEDSAVYLCASSYSGSETQYFGPGTRLLVL.